Given below is one T cell receptor (beta chain) in context. The antigen is undetermined. Using immunoSEQ multiplex PCR, the repertoire was profiled, and TCRdb retains in-frame clones only, with some absent. The table records roughly 69,000 clones, 70% to 90% of them present only once. The sample is drawn from a study of a mutant IDH1 vaccine in newly diagnosed glioma. Study in general: Beginning 4-6 weeks after radiotherapy alone, or with temozolomide cycles, vaccination took place. Previous treatment comprised radiotherapy, temozolomide, or both, mostly both. At week 47 came visit V13, while visit V12 had come at week 35. Study-wide points: The study observed vaccine-induced immune responses in roughly 95% of patients.

The V gene's germline CDR1 is SGHRS and CDR2 YFSETQ. Trimming cost V 0 bases and J 2 bases, with 11 bases left between them. The CDR3 is made up of 15 amino acids. Sample time point: week 35, safety follow-up. Mutant IDH1 20-mer peptide, at 300 ug, made up each vaccine dose, with topical imiquimod. This TCR was recovered from a man aged 25-40 years with glioma. The sample was PBMCs, taken from a glioma patient whose treatment included an IDH1 peptide vaccine. The chain uses TRBV5-1 and TRBJ1-1; D is possibly TRBD1 (5 bases). The CDR3 nucleotides read TGCGCCAGCAGCTTGGCGGGACGGGTTAACACTGAAGCTTTCTTT. This encodes CASSLAGRVNTEAFF.